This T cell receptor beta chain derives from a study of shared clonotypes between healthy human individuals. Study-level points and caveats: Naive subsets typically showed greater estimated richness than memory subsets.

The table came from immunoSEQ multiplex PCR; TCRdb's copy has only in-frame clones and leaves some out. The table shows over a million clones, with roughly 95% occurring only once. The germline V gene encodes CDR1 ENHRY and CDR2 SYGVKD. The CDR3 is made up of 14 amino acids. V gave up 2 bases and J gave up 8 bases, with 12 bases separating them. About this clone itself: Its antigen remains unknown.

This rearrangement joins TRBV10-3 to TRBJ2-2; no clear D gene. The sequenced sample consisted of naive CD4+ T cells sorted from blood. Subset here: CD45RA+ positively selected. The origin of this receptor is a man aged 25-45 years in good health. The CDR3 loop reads CAISEVRTGGELFF. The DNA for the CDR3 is TGTGCCATCAGTGAGGTTAGGACGGGTGGGGAGCTGTTTTTT.